The rows below give T cell receptor beta chains drawn from one sample of a study of blood T cell repertoires in COVID-19. The repertoire was sequenced with immunoSEQ multiplex PCR; TCRdb's copy has only in-frame clones and lacks some. The sample has approximately 670,000 clones, 90% seen once. Sequencing was performed on peripheral blood. These receptors were taken from a woman aged 18-29 years with acute or convalescent COVID-19. CDR3s include the opening cysteine and the closing phenylalanine or tryptophan. The order of the fields is J gene, clone size, D gene, V gene, CDR3 DNA, CDR3 protein. A D gene is named only where the DNA matches it firmly. Size is omitted from some rows. Given values are once, few, many or a class for expanded clones.

>TRBJ2-7|.|.|TRBV30
TGTGCCTGGAGTTTACCGGATTGGAGGGAGCAGTACTTC
CAWSLPDWREQYF
>TRBJ1-2|.|.|TRBV5-8
TGTGCCAGCAGCTGGAACGGTGCCTCCAGGGAAGGCTACACCTTC
CASSWNGASREGYTF
>TRBJ2-7|.|TRBD1|TRBV28
TGTGCCAGCATGGACAGGGGGCCCTGGCAGTACTTC
CASMDRGPWQYF
>TRBJ1-6|.|TRBD1|TRBV4-3
TGCGCCAGCAGCCCTGACAGGGGGCGGTATAATTCACCCCTCCACTTT
CASSPDRGRYNSPLHF
>TRBJ2-7|.|.|TRBV4-1
TGCGCCAGCAGCCCTAGGGGCTCCTACGAGCAGTACTTC
CASSPRGSYEQYF
>TRBJ2-1|.|TRBD2|TRBV6-5
TGTGCCAGCAGTTACGTCGGGGGGGCCTACAATGAGCAGTTCTTC
CASSYVGGAYNEQFF
>TRBJ1-1|.|TRBD1|TRBV19
TGTGCCAGTAGTCGGACAGGGGCCTTGAACACTGAAGCTTTCTTT
CASSRTGALNTEAFF
>TRBJ2-1|.|TRBD2|TRBV24-1
TGTGCCACCAGTGATTTTGGGCGGGGGAATTACAATGAGCAGTTCTTC
CATSDFGRGNYNEQFF
>TRBJ1-2|.|.|TRBV28
TGTGCCAGCGCCCCTCCGGGGAGCTATGGCTACACCTTC
CASAPPGSYGYTF
>TRBJ1-1|.|.|TRBV9
TGTGCCAGCAGCGCCCAAAGGGAGACTGAAGCTTTCTTT
CASSAQRETEAFF
>TRBJ1-1|.|.|TRBV18
TGTGCCAGCTCACCCCCGACAGAGAACACTGAAGCTTTCTTT
CASSPPTENTEAFF
>TRBJ2-1|few|TRBD1|TRBV5-6
TGTGCCAGCAGCTTTGGACAGGGCGATGAGCAGTTCTTC
CASSFGQGDEQFF
>TRBJ1-4|.|.|TRBV6-5
TGTGCCAGCAACCTACGAGGAGGAAATGAAAAACTGTTTTTT
CASNLRGGNEKLFF
>TRBJ2-1|.|.|TRBV29-1
TGCAGCGTTGGTGGGAGTGAGCAGTTCTTC
CSVGGSEQFF
>TRBJ2-7|.|TRBD1|TRBV18
TGTGCCAGCTCACCCCGGGACAGAGGACACGAGCAGTACTTC
CASSPRDRGHEQYF
>TRBJ2-2|.|.|TRBV4-3
TGCGCCAGCAGCATCGACTTGAACACCGGGGAGCTGTTTTTT
CASSIDLNTGELFF
>TRBJ1-1|.|.|TRBV18
TGTGCCAGCTCACCTAGGACAGAAAACACTGAAGCTTTCTTT
CASSPRTENTEAFF
>TRBJ1-1|.|.|TRBV11-2
TGTGCCAGCAGCTTCGGGGGCACTGAAGCTTTCTTT
CASSFGGTEAFF